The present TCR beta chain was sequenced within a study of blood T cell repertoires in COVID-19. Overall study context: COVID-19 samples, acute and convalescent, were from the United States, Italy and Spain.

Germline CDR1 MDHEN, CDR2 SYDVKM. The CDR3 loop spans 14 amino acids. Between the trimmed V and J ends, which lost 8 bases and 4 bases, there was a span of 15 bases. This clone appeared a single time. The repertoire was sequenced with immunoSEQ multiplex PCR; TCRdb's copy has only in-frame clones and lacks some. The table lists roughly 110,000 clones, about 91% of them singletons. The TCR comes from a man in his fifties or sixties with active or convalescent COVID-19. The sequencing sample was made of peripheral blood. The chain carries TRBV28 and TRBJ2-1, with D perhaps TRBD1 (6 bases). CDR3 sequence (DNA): TGTGCCAGCTTGCATCAGAGGGGGTACAATGAGCAGTTCTTC. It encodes CASLHQRGYNEQFF.